This T cell receptor beta chain is drawn from a study of graft-versus-host responses after intestinal transplantation. Study context: For around three years after anti-thymocyte globulin induction, all recipients took tacrolimus and steroids. Points from the study as a whole: Marrow from the recipient contained GvH clones, some of which had appeared first in ileum or blood.

Concerning this clone: Its antigen is unknown.

Sequencing was performed with immunoSEQ multiplex PCR; in TCRdb, only in-frame clones are kept and a portion is missing. The table has 40,000 or so clones, around 83% seen once. The CDR3 runs 18 residues. V lost 2 bases and J lost 6; bases outside the gene matches: 13. CDR1 is WNHNN and CDR2 is SYGVQD in the germline V gene (reference sequence). The TCR comes from a human patient who received an intestinal transplant, so some T cells may come from the graft donor. The rearrangement uses TRBV10-1 and TRBJ2-1, with 10 nucleotides matching TRBD2. The specimen comprised PBMCs, sampled about 1,000 days after transplant. This chain's CDR3 is CASSEKAGGPSVVNEQFF. In DNA, the CDR3 is TGCGCCAGCAGTGAGAAAGCGGGGGGGCCCTCAGTCGTCAATGAGCAGTTCTTC.